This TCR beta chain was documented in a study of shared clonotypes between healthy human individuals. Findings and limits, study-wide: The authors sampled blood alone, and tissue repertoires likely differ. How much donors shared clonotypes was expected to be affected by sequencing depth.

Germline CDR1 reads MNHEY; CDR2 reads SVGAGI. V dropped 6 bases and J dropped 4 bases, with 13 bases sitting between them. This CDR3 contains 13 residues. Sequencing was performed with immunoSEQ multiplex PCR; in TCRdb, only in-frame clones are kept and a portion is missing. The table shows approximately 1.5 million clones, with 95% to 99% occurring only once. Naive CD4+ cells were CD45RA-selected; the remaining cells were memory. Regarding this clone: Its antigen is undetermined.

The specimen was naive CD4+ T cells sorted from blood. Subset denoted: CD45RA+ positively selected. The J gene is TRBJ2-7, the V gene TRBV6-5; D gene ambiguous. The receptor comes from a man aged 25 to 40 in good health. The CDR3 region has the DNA TGTGCCAGCAGATCTCCTGGGGTGTACGAGCAGTACTTC. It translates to CASRSPGVYEQYF.